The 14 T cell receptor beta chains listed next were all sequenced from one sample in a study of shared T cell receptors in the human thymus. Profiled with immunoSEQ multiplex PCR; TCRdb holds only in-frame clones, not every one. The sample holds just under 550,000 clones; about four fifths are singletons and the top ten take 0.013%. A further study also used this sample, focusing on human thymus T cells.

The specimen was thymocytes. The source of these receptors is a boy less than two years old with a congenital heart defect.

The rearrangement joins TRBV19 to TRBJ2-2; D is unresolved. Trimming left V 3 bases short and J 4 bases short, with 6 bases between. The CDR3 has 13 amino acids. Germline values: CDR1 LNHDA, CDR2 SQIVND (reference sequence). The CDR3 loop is CASSISPTGELFF. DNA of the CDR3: TGTGCCAGTAGTATTAGCCCCACCGGGGAGCTGTTTTTT.

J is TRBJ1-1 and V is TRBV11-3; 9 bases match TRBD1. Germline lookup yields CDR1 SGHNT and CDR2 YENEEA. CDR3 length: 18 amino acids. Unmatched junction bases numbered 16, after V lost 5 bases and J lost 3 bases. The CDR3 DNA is TGTGCCAGCAGCCTCGGACAGGGGCCAAAGCACTGGTACACTGAAGCTTTCTTT. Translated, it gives CASSLGQGPKHWYTEAFF.

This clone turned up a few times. CDR3 protein: CASTNRAYNEQFF. The DNA of the CDR3 is TGTGCCAGCACGAACAGGGCTTACAATGAGCAGTTCTTC. This chain connects TRBV25-1 to TRBJ2-1, with D possibly TRBD1 on 6 matching bases. V lost 7 bases to trimming and J lost 4 bases, with 11 bases between them. The CDR3 extends over 13 amino acids. Per the germline V gene, CDR1 is MGHDK and CDR2 is SYGVNS.

The CDR3 sequence: CASSLGTSKGETQYF. CDR3 sequence (DNA): TGTGCCAGCAGCTTGGGGACTAGCAAGGGAGAGACCCAGTACTTC. The chain links TRBV5-6 to TRBJ2-5, with 8 positions matching TRBD2. The CDR3 loop spans 15 amino acids. J lost 4 bases, V lost 0 bases, and 5 bases had no gene match. The germline V gene has CDR1 SGHDT and CDR2 YYEEEE.

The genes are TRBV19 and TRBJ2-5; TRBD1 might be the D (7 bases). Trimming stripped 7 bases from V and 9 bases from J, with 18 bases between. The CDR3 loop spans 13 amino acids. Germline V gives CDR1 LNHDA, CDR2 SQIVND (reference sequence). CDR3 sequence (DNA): TGTGCCAGTACGATCGGGGGAACAGGGGCCCAGTACTTC. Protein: CASTIGGTGAQYF.

The CDR3 is CASSRRGPATNEKLFF. DNA for the CDR3: TGTGCCAGCAGCCGCCGCGGGCCGGCAACTAATGAAAAACTGTTTTTT. The gene calls are TRBV27 and TRBJ1-4; no definite D call. This CDR3 is 16 amino acids long. Trimming pared 6 bases from V and 0 bases from J, leaving 14 bases between. The germline V gene encodes CDR1 MNHEY and CDR2 SMNVEV (reference sequence). The whole variable domain, filled in from reference TRBV27 and TRBJ1-4, reads EAQVTQNPRYLITVTGKKLTVTCSQNMNHEYMSWYRQDPGLGLRQIYYSMNVEVTDKGDVPEGYKVSRKEKRNFPLILESPSPNQTSLYFCASSRRGPATNEKLFFGSGTQLSVL.

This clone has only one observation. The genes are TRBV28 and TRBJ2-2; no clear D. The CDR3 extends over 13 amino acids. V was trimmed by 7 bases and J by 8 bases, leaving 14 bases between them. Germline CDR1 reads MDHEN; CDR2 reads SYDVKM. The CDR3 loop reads CASTGVYLGELFF. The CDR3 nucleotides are TGTGCCAGCACCGGTGTATATTTAGGGGAGCTGTTTTTT.

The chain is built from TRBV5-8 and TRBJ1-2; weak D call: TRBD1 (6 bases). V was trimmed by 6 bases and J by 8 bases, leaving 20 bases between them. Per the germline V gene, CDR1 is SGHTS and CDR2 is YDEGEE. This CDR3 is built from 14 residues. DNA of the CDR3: TGTGCCAGCACCCGCAGGGCAGGGGCCAACGGCTACACCTTC. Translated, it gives CASTRRAGANGYTF.

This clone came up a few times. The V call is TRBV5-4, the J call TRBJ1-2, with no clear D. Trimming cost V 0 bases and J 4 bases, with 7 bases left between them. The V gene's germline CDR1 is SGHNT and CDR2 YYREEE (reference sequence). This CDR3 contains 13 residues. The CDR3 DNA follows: TGTGCCAGCAGCTTGGAAGAGTTCTATGGCTACACCTTC. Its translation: CASSLEEFYGYTF.

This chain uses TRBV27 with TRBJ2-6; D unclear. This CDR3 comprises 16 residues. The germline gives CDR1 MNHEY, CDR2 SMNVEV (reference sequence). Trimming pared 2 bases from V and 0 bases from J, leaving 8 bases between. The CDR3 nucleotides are TGTGCCAGCAGTTTAGTGCGGAGCTCTGGGGCCAACGTCCTGACTTTC. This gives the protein CASSLVRSSGANVLTF.

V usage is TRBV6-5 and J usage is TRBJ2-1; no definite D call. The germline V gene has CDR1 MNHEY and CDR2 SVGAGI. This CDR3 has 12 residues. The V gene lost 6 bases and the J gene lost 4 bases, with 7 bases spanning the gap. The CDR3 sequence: CASSHPYNEQFF. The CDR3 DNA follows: TGTGCCAGCAGCCATCCATACAATGAGCAGTTCTTC.

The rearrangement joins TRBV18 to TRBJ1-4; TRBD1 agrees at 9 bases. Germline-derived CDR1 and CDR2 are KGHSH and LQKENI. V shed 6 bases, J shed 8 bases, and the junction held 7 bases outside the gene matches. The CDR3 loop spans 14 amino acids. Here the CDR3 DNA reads TGTGCCAGCTCGGCCCGACAGGGGGAGGAAAAACTGTTTTTT. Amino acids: CASSARQGEEKLFF.

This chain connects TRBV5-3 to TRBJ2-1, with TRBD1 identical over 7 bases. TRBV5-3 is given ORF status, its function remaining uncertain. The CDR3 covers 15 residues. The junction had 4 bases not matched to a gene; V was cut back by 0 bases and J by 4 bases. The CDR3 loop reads CARSLGVTGYNEQFF. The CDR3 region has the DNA TGTGCCAGAAGCTTGGGGGTGACAGGGTACAATGAGCAGTTCTTC.

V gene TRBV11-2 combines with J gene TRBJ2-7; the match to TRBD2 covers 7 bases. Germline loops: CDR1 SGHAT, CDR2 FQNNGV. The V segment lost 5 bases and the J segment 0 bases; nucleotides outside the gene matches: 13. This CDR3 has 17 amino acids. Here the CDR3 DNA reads TGTGCCAGCAGCCCGGGCCGGAGGGGAGGGAGCTCCTACGAGCAGTACTTC. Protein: CASSPGRRGGSSYEQYF.